This TCR beta chain derives from a study of T cells in Graves' hyperthyroidism and ophthalmopathy. Hyperthyroidism patients were newly diagnosed, had disease duration under 2 months, and were aged 18 to 65 years. What was amplified from RNA transcripts were TCR beta CDR3 regions. First-round RT-PCR with HTBI primers amplified the TCR CDR3 region. From the multiplex PCR reads, TCRdb called clonotypes with MiXCR, one entry per CDR3 protein. The table lists under 450,000 distinct CDR3 sequences, 15% to 20% of them singletons. This clonotype was recorded many times. Its antigen is unidentified. Trimming cost V 0 bases and J 6 bases, with 12 bases left between them. Germline CDR1 and CDR2: SGHRS and YFSETQ. This CDR3 region has 15 residues. Overall study results and limits: Most expanded thyroid clonotypes above 0.001 also appeared in blood.

The receptor comes from a woman aged 25 to 39 with Graves' hyperthyroidism that later progressed to Graves' ophthalmopathy. The sequencing input was blood. The J gene is TRBJ1-4, the V gene TRBV5-1; tentatively, D is TRBD1 (5 bases). CDR3 in amino acids: CASSLVPGTDEKLFF. DNA of the CDR3: TGCGCCAGCAGCTTGGTCCCAGGGACGGATGAAAAACTGTTTTTT.